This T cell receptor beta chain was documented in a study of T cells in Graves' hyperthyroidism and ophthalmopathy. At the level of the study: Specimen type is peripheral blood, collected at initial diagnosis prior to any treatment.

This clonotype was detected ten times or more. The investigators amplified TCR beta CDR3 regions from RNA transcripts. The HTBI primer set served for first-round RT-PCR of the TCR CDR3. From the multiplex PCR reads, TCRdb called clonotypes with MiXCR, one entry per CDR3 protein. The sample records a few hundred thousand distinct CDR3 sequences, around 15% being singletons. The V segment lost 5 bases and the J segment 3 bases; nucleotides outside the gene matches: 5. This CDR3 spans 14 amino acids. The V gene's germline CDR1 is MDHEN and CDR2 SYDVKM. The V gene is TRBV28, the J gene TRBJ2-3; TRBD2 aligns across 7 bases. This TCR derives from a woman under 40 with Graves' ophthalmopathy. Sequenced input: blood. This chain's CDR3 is CASSAQRGTDTQYF. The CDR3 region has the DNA TGTGCCAGCAGTGCCCAGCGGGGAACAGATACGCAGTATTTT.